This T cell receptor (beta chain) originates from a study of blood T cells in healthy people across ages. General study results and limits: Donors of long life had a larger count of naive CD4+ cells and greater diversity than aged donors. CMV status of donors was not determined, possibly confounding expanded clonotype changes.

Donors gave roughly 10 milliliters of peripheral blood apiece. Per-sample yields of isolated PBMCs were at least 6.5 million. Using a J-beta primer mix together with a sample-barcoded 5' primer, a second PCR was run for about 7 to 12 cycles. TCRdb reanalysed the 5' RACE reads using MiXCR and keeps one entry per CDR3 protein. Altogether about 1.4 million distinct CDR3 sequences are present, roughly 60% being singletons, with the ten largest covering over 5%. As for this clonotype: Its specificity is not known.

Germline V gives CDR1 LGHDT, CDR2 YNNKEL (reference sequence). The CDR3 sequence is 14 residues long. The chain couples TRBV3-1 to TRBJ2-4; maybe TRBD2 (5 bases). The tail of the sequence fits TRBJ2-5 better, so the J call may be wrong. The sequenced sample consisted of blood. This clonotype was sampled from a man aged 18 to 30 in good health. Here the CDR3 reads CASSQTLAPETQYF. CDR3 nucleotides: TGTGCCAGCAGCCAAACCCTAGCTCCGGAGACCCAGTACTTC.